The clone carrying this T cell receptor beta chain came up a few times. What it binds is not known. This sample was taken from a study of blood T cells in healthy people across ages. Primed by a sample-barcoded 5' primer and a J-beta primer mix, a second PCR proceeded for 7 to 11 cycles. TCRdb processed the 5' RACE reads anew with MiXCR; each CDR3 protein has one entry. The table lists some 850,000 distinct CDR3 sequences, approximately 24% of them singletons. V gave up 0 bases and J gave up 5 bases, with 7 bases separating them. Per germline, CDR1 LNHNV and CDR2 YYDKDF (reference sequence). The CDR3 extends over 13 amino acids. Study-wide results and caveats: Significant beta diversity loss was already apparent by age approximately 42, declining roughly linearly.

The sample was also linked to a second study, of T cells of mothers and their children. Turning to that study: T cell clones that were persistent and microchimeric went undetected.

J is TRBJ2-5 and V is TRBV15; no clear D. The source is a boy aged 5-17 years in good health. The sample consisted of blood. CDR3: CATSRDRFETQYF. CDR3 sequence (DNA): TGTGCCACCAGCAGAGATCGTTTCGAGACCCAGTACTTC.